This TCR beta chain was captured by sequencing in a study of a mutant IDH1 vaccine in newly diagnosed glioma. Looking at the study overall: Vaccines were first given 4-6 weeks after radiotherapy alone, or with temozolomide cycles. Before enrollment, patients got radiotherapy alone, temozolomide alone, or mostly the combination. Whole-study results and caveats: Pseudoprogression apparently lacked any relation to changes in top peripheral T cell clonotypes.

The data were produced by immunoSEQ multiplex PCR, yet TCRdb's version contains in-frame clones alone and is incomplete. The sample includes 31,000 or so clones, approximately 83% of them seen just once. CDR3 length: 17 amino acids. The J segment lost 2 bases and the V segment lost 2 bases, leaving 14 bases of the junction unmatched. Germline V CDR1 and CDR2: GTSNPN, SVGIG (reference sequence). Concerning this clone itself: Its matching antigen is unknown.

Time point reported: week 47, end of study. It was 300 ug of mutant IDH1 20-mer peptide that made up each vaccine dose, given with topical imiquimod. The material was PBMCs, obtained from a glioma patient whose treatment included an IDH1 peptide vaccine. This receptor was taken from a man under 40 with glioma. J is TRBJ1-1 and V is TRBV30; 7 bases map to TRBD1. The CDR3 protein is CAWSPAQGRGENTEAFF. The CDR3 coding sequence is TGTGCCTGGAGTCCCGCGCAGGGCAGGGGGGAAAACACTGAAGCTTTCTTT.